The present T cell receptor beta chain was sequenced within a study of early T cells in non-severe SARS-CoV-2 infection. Study as a whole: Investigators sequenced bulk RNA drawn from unsorted whole blood, and chains remained unpaired. Notes on the study in general: Comparison of clonotypes with VDJdb favored anti-spike CD8 responses while missing private and CD4 specificities.

Germline V CDR1 and CDR2: MNHNY, SVGAGI (reference sequence). After removal of 8 bases from V and 6 bases from J, the junction contained 10 bases not matched to a gene. This CDR3 has 14 residues. The library protocol tagged individual cDNA molecules with unique molecular identifiers. TCRdb recomputed calls from the 5' RACE reads with MiXCR, one row per CDR3 protein. The top ten hold 4.5% of the sample, which has tens of thousands of distinct CDR3 sequences, roughly 12% seen once. This clonotype was picked up a small number of times. Its target is not known. Sequencing used whole blood. The clonotype was recovered from an adult who was a healthcare worker with PCR-confirmed SARS-CoV-2 infection or an uninfected control (not recorded which). The chain recombines TRBV6-6 with TRBJ1-1; 9 bases map to TRBD1. The CDR3 DNA is TGTGCCAGCGGATCGGGGACAGGGAGGCCTGAAGCTTTCTTT. This encodes CASGSGTGRPEAFF.